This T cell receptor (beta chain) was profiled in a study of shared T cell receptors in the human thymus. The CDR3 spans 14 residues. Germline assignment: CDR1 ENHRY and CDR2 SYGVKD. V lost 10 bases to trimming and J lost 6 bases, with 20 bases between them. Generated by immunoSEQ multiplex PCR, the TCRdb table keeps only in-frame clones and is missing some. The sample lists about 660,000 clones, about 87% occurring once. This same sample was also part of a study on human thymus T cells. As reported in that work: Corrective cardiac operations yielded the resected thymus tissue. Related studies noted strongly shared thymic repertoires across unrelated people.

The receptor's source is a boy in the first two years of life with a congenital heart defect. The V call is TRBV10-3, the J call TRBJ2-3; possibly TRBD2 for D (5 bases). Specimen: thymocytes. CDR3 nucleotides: TGTGCCACAACCCCCGACCCGGGGAAGGATACGCAGTATTTT. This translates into CATTPDPGKDTQYF.